This T cell receptor beta chain originates from a study of molecular identifiers for immune sequencing clone quantification. Study-wide findings and caveats: Whereas naive cells kept under 1% of molecules in clones above 20 RNA copies, such clones held over 97% in effectors.

TCRdb called the PCR reads again in MiXCR, with one record for every CDR3 protein. The data show about 640,000 distinct CDR3 sequences, about 20% seen once. Concerning this clonotype: What it binds is unknown. A much larger clone lies one base from this, so it may be a read error.

This CDR3 is built from 13 residues. V was clipped by 7 bases and J by 8 bases, with 18 bases between them. Germline CDR1 is DFQATT and CDR2 is SNEGSKA (reference sequence). The source material was naive CD8+ T cells from blood, with Jurkat cell RNA spiked in. Indicated subset: FACS-sorted CD8+CD4-CCR7+CD45RA+ naive T cells. The rearrangement links TRBV20-1 to TRBJ1-3; D is perhaps TRBD1 (5 bases). This TCR was recovered from a human donor in good health. Some libraries in this study had Jurkat cell RNA spiked in. CDR3 in DNA: TGCAGTGTCTGGGACCCCCCAATAGACACCATATATTTT. Protein sequence: CSVWDPPIDTIYF.